The clone carrying this T cell receptor (beta chain) was observed many times. What it recognizes is unknown. Germline V lookup: CDR1 MNHEY, CDR2 SMNVEV (reference sequence). The V and J ends lost 1 base and 3 bases respectively, with 1 base between them. This CDR3 has 13 amino acids. This entry belongs to a study of T cells in Graves' hyperthyroidism and ophthalmopathy. Patients showing uncontrolled infection, other autoimmune disease, pregnancy or lactation were ineligible. PBMCs were obtained from approximately 9.2 ml fresh peripheral blood. Study outcomes and limitations: Using 13 V-J features, a model discriminated ophthalmopathy from stable hyperthyroidism.

Amplification of TCR beta CDR3 regions used RNA as the template. HTBI primers were the set used in a first-round RT-PCR of the TCR CDR3. TCRdb processed the multiplex PCR reads anew with MiXCR; each CDR3 protein has one entry. The sample lists over 150,000 distinct CDR3 sequences; about a sixth were seen once. This TCR came from a woman aged 50 to 60 with Graves' hyperthyroidism. V usage is TRBV27 and J usage is TRBJ2-6; D remains ambiguous. Source material: blood. The DNA for the CDR3 is TGTGCCAGCAGTTTATATGGGGCCAACGTCCTGACTTTC. It specifies CASSLYGANVLTF.